This T cell receptor beta chain originates from a study of beta chain features in type 1 diabetes. The table lists this clone with a few counts. Germline V lookup: CDR1 SGHDN, CDR2 FVKESK. The V and J ends lost 6 bases and 5 bases, in that order; junction bases with no gene match: 1. CDR3 length: 12 amino acids. As every portion of the isolated RNA was reverse transcribed, the sequencing read expressed TCRB transcripts. The data were produced by immunoSEQ multiplex PCR, yet TCRdb's version contains in-frame clones alone and is incomplete. In the table there are around 140,000 clones, about 9.4% of which are singletons.

Sequenced material: naive CD4+ T cells from blood. This receptor was obtained from a man aged 18 to 30 in good health. The chain recombines TRBV14 with TRBJ2-5, with 9 bases fitting TRBD1. The CDR3 sequence is CASRGQGETQYF. The CDR3 DNA reads as TGTGCCAGCAGAGGACAGGGGGAGACCCAGTACTTC.